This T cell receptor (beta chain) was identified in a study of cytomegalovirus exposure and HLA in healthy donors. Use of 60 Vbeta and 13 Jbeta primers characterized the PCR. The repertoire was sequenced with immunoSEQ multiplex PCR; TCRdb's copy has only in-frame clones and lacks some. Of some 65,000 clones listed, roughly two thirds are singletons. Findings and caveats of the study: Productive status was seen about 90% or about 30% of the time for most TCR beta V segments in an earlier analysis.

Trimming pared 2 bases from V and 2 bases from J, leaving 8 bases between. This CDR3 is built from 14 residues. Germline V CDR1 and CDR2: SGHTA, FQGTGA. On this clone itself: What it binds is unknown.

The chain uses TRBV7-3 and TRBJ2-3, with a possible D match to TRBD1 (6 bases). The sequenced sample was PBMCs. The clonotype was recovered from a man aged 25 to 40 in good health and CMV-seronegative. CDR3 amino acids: CASSLRDTTDTQYF. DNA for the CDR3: TGTGCCAGCAGCTTACGGGACACCACAGATACGCAGTATTTT.